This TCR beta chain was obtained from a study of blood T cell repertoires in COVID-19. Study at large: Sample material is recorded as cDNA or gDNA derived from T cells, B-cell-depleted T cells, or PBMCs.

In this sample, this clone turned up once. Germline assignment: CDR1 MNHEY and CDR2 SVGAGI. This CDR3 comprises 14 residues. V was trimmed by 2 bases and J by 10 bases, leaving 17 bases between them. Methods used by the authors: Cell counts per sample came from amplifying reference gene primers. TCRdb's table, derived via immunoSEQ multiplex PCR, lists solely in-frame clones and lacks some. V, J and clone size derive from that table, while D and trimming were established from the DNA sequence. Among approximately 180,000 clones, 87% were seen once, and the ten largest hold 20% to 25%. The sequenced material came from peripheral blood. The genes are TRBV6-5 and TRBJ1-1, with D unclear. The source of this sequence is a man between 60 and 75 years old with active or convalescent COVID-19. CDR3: CASSYRGGIGGAFF. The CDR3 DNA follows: TGTGCCAGCAGTTACCGGGGTGGGATAGGTGGAGCTTTCTTT.